The 25 T cell receptor beta chains below all came from one sample that was sequenced in a study of shared clonotypes between healthy human individuals (dated by TCRdb to 2018 to 2021). Library preparation was by the immunoSEQ multiplex PCR assay. As stored in TCRdb, this immuneACCESS dataset retains in-frame rearrangements with V and J assigned. A fraction of the clones does not appear; measured against another copy, unresolved V genes explain less than half of the discrepancy, and the remainder lacks a known reason. Here the sample has about 2.4 million clones; approximately 94% occur a single time. The top ten hold approximately 0.36% of the sample. The sample comprised naive CD4+ T cells from PBMCs. Interpreted using the paper, the cell subset or site label stands for: CD45RA+ positively selected. The receptors stem from a man in his late teens or twenties in good health. Some clones in this sample may be carry-over from other donors' samples.

The DNA of the CDR3 is TGCGCCAGCAGCTTGGGGGTGTCGGGGGAGCTGTTTTTT. This translates into CASSLGVSGELFF. V gene TRBV5-1 combines with J gene TRBJ2-2; D gene uncertain. The V gene's germline CDR1 is SGHRS and CDR2 YFSETQ. The CDR3 covers 13 residues. The V and J ends lost 0 bases and 8 bases respectively, with 8 bases between them.

The V gene is TRBV21-1, the J gene TRBJ2-5; TRBD2 reflects the table's D call only, with no check against the DNA. TRBV21-1 is a pseudogene segment. The CDR3 covers 16 residues. The CDR3 loop reads CAIKRASGRRKETQYF. The CDR3 DNA reads as TGTGCCATCAAAAGGGCTAGCGGGAGACGAAAGGAGACCCAGTACTTC.

The chain recombines TRBV7-9 with TRBJ1-2; D may be TRBD1 (5 bases). The V gene lost 1 base and the J gene lost 6 bases, with 9 bases spanning the gap. This CDR3 contains 13 residues. CDR1 is SEHNR, CDR2 FQNEAQ, per germline (reference sequence). The CDR3, as DNA: TGTGCCAGCAGCTTAGGGCAGGGTCATGGCTACACCTTC. Residues: CASSLGQGHGYTF.

The V gene is TRBV7-2, the J gene TRBJ1-6, with D tentatively TRBD1 (5 bases). The length of the CDR3 is 14 residues. Germline CDR1 and CDR2: SGHTA and FQGNSA. The V end lost 4 bases, the J end lost 8 bases, and 12 bases lay between the germline ends. The CDR3 DNA is TGTGCCAGCAGCTCCCTGGGGGAGGATTCACCCCTCCACTTT. It translates to CASSSLGEDSPLHF.

The chain recombines TRBV2 with TRBJ2-7, with a tentative D call TRBD1 (5 bases). Germline V lookup: CDR1 SNHLY, CDR2 FYNNEI. The V end was cut by 4 bases, the J end by 0 bases, with 13 bases between. This CDR3 region has 15 residues. The CDR3 nucleotides are TGTGCCAGCAGTGTATGGCAGGGTATCTCCTACGAGCAGTACTTC. Protein sequence: CASSVWQGISYEQYF.

The gene calls are TRBV5-1 and TRBJ2-1; 8 bases fit TRBD2. Germline trimming cut 0 bases from V and 5 bases from J; bases unmatched to any gene: 4. The germline V gene encodes CDR1 SGHRS and CDR2 YFSETQ. The CDR3 is 15 amino acids. The CDR3 here is CASSLGLAQNNEQFF. The CDR3 region has the DNA TGCGCCAGCAGCTTGGGACTAGCGCAAAACAATGAGCAGTTCTTC.

The genes are TRBV2 and TRBJ1-5, with D unresolved. V was cut by 7 bases and J by 1 base, with 8 bases left in between. Germline CDR1 reads SNHLY; CDR2 reads FYNNEI. The CDR3 length is 13 residues. CDR3 residues: CASMEESNQPQHF. The DNA for the CDR3 is TGTGCCAGCATGGAAGAAAGCAATCAGCCCCAGCATTTT.

The chain recombines TRBV9 with TRBJ1-2; TRBD1 might be the D (6 bases). The ends were cut back, 0 bases at V and 8 bases at J, with 11 bases in the middle. Germline assignment: CDR1 SGDLS and CDR2 YYNGEE. The CDR3 contains 13 residues. The CDR3: CASSVVGGRGYTF. The CDR3 nucleotides read TGTGCCAGCAGCGTAGTAGGGGGTCGCGGCTACACCTTC.

The CDR3 DNA sequence: TGTGCCAGCAGCTTAGATGGAAAGGGGGACTATGGCTACACCTTC. This sequence encodes CASSLDGKGDYGYTF. The chain links TRBV7-2 to TRBJ1-2; possible D gene TRBD1, 6 bases. The V end was cut by 1 base, the J end by 3 bases, with 12 bases between. Germline V gene data show CDR1 as SGHTA and CDR2 as FQGNSA. This CDR3 region has 15 residues.

This chain links TRBV18 with TRBJ2-5; D is uncertain. Looked up from germline, CDR1 is KGHSH and CDR2 is LQKENI. Trimming shortened V by 4 bases and J by 5 bases, and 8 bases separated the two germline ends. This CDR3 spans 12 amino acids. For the CDR3, the DNA is TGTGCCAGCTCACTACAGTCGGAGACCCAGTACTTC. Amino acids: CASSLQSETQYF.

V is TRBV5-4 and J is TRBJ2-1; 10 bases are shared with TRBD2. V was pared by 1 base and J by 0 bases, with 10 bases of the junction left unmatched. From germline, CDR1 is SGHNT and CDR2 YYREEE (reference sequence). The CDR3 has 19 amino acids. The CDR3 reads CASSLRLAGGTFSYNEQFF. In nucleotides, the CDR3 is TGTGCCAGCAGCTTGCGATTAGCGGGAGGTACATTCTCCTACAATGAGCAGTTCTTC.

The chain is built from TRBV27 and TRBJ2-7; perhaps TRBD1 as D (5 bases). CDR3 length equals 16 residues. Trimming took off 3 bases at V and 7 bases at J, with 22 bases between the two ends. Germline V gives CDR1 MNHEY, CDR2 SMNVEV (reference sequence). The chain's CDR3 is CASSFMRRGSSREQYF. DNA for the CDR3: TGTGCCAGCAGTTTCATGCGAAGGGGAAGCTCTAGGGAGCAGTACTTC.

In this sample, this clone turned up a few times. V and J are TRBV2 and TRBJ1-2; D perhaps matches TRBD1 (5 bases). This CDR3 spans 14 amino acids. The V end was cut by 6 bases, the J end by 1 base, with 12 bases between. Germline lookup yields CDR1 SNHLY and CDR2 FYNNEI. The CDR3 DNA follows: TGTGCCAGCAGCCAGGGTGTACTTAACTATGGCTACACCTTC. It yields the protein CASSQGVLNYGYTF.

Comment on this clone: An end of the junction differs from the germline gene, which may be a read error. The chain couples TRBV28 to TRBJ2-5, with D perhaps matching TRBD1 (6 bases). This CDR3 region has 13 residues. Germline V CDR1 and CDR2: MDHEN, SYDVKM. This CDR3 reads CASSLALTGPLDF. The CDR3 DNA sequence: TGTGCCAGCAGCCTCGCGCTGACAGGTCCTCTAGACTTC.

The chain is built from TRBV9 and TRBJ1-5; D gene uncertain. Trimming removed 4 bases from V and 2 bases from J, with 7 bases in between. Germline V gene sequence: CDR1 SGDLS, CDR2 YYNGEE. This CDR3 contains 13 residues. DNA of the CDR3: TGTGCCAGCAGCATTGGGGGCAATCAGCCCCAGCATTTT. As protein: CASSIGGNQPQHF.

This chain connects TRBV28 to TRBJ2-1; the D gene could be TRBD1 or TRBD2 (5 bases each). This CDR3 is 15 amino acids long. V lost 2 bases to trimming and J lost 6 bases, with 14 bases between them. From germline, CDR1 is MDHEN and CDR2 SYDVKM. The chain's CDR3 is CASSLRGPGRNEQFF. The CDR3, as DNA: TGTGCCAGCAGTTTAAGGGGTCCGGGGCGCAATGAGCAGTTCTTC.

This chain joins TRBV11-2 and TRBJ2-2, with no clear D. The germline V and J ends were trimmed by 2 bases and 1 base, with 8 bases remaining between them. The germline V gene has CDR1 SGHAT and CDR2 FQNNGV. The CDR3 length is 15 residues. As DNA, the CDR3 is TGTGCCAGCAGCTTATGGTCGGGGAACACCGGGGAGCTGTTTTTT. Protein: CASSLWSGNTGELFF.

The J gene is TRBJ2-7, the V gene TRBV2, with 7 nucleotides matching TRBD1. The CDR3 is 13 amino acids. V lost 4 bases and J lost 9; bases outside the gene matches: 9. The germline V gene has CDR1 SNHLY and CDR2 FYNNEI. The CDR3 bases are TGTGCCAGCAGTGGCCGGACTCGACAGGGGCAGTACTTC. This codes for CASSGRTRQGQYF. Complete variable domain (other parts from reference TRBV2 and TRBJ2-7): EPEVTQTPSHQVTQMGQEVILRCVPISNHLYFYWYRQILGQKVEFLVSFYNNEISEKSEIFDDQFSVERPDGSNFTLKIRSTKLEDSAMYFCASSGRTRQGQYFGPGTRLTVT.

The rearrangement links TRBV30 to TRBJ2-1; weak D call: TRBD1 (5 bases). The V and J ends lost 5 bases and 13 bases respectively, with 21 bases between them. Looked up from germline, CDR1 is GTSNPN and CDR2 is SVGIG (reference sequence). The CDR3 extends over 13 amino acids. The CDR3 loop is CAWGRSAGPNQFF. The CDR3 region has the DNA TGTGCCTGGGGCCGGAGCGCAGGGCCAAACCAGTTCTTC. The full variable domain, completed using reference TRBV30 and TRBJ2-1, is SQTIHQWPATLVQPVGSPLSLECTVEGTSNPNLYWYRQAAGRGLQLLFYSVGIGQISSEVPQNLSASRPQDRQFILSSKKLLLSDSGFYLCAWGRSAGPNQFFGPGTRLTVL.

The rearrangement joins TRBV28 to TRBJ1-4, with a weak D call TRBD1 (6 bases). Germline lookup yields CDR1 MDHEN and CDR2 SYDVKM. V lost 1 base to trimming and J lost 7 bases, with 16 bases between them. CDR3 length: 16 residues. CDR3 loop: CASSLSFGQGSEKLFF. CDR3 nucleotide sequence: TGTGCCAGCAGTTTATCCTTCGGGCAGGGGTCTGAAAAACTGTTTTTT.

The rearrangement links TRBV7-3 to TRBJ1-2, with D possibly matching TRBD1 (6 bases). This CDR3 contains 15 residues. The germline V gene encodes CDR1 SGHTA and CDR2 FQGTGA. V gave up 3 bases and J gave up 3 bases, with 14 bases separating them. CDR3 sequence (DNA): TGTGCCAGCAGCTTTAACAGGGAGAGGGACTATGGCTACACCTTC. As protein: CASSFNRERDYGYTF.

Only one count was recorded for this clone. The chain has TRBV6-6 and TRBJ2-7, with no clear D. Between the trimmed V and J ends, which lost 4 bases and 5 bases, there was a span of 15 bases. CDR1 is MNHNY, CDR2 SVGAGI, per germline (reference sequence). This CDR3 spans 14 amino acids. The CDR3 region is CASSSQVRIHEQYF. The CDR3 DNA sequence: TGTGCCAGCAGTTCGCAGGTTAGGATCCACGAGCAGTACTTC.

This chain uses TRBV5-5 with TRBJ1-2; 10 nucleotides align to TRBD1. Per germline, CDR1 SGHKS and CDR2 YYEKEE (reference sequence). V gave up 6 bases and J gave up 6 bases; unmatched junction bases: 5. The CDR3 contains 13 residues. The CDR3 DNA is TGTGCCAGCATCGGACAGGGGGGCGATGGCTACACCTTC. This gives the protein CASIGQGGDGYTF.

This rearrangement joins TRBV27 to TRBJ2-1, with D uncertain. The CDR3 spans 16 residues. Trimming cost V 6 bases and J 0 bases, with 15 bases left between them. The germline V gene encodes CDR1 MNHEY and CDR2 SMNVEV (reference sequence). The CDR3 protein is CASSRHHNSSYNEQFF. CDR3 bases: TGTGCCAGCAGCCGCCACCATAACAGCTCCTACAATGAGCAGTTCTTC.

This chain connects TRBV7-3 to TRBJ1-2; D remains ambiguous. This CDR3 is 14 amino acids long. V was pared by 0 bases and J by 4 bases, with 9 bases between. In germline, CDR1 is SGHTA, CDR2 FQGTGA. CDR3 nucleotide sequence: TGTGCCAGCAGCTTAACGTTCATCAGCTATGGCTACACCTTC. As protein: CASSLTFISYGYTF.